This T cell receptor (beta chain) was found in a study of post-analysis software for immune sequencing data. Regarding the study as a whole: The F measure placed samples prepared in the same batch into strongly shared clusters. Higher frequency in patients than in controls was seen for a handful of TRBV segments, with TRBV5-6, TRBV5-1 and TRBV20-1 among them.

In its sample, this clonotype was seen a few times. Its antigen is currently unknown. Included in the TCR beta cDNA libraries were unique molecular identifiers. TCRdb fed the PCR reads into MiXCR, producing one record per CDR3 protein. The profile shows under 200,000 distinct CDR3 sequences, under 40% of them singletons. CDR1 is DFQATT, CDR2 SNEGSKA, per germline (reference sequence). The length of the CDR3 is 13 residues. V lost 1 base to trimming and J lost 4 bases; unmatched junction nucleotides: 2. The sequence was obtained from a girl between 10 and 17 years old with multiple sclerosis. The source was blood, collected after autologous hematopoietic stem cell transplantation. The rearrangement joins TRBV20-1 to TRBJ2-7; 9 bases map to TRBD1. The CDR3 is CSARGDRGYEQYF. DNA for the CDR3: TGCAGTGCTAGAGGCGACAGGGGGTACGAGCAGTACTTC.